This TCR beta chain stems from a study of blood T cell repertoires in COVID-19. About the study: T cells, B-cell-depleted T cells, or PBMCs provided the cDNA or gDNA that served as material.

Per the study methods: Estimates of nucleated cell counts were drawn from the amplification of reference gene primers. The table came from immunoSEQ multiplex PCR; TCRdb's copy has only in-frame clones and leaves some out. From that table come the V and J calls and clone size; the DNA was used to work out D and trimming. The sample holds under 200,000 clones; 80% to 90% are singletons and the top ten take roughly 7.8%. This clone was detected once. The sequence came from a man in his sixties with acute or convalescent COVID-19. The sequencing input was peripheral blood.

The CDR3 DNA sequence: TGTGCCATATCCGGTGGGCCCAATCAGCCCCAGCATTTT. Protein product: CAISGGPNQPQHF. V usage is TRBV6-5 and J usage is TRBJ1-5; D gene ambiguous. V gave up 10 bases and J gave up 3 bases, with 13 bases separating them. Germline V gene data show CDR1 as MNHEY and CDR2 as SVGAGI. There are 13 residues in the CDR3.